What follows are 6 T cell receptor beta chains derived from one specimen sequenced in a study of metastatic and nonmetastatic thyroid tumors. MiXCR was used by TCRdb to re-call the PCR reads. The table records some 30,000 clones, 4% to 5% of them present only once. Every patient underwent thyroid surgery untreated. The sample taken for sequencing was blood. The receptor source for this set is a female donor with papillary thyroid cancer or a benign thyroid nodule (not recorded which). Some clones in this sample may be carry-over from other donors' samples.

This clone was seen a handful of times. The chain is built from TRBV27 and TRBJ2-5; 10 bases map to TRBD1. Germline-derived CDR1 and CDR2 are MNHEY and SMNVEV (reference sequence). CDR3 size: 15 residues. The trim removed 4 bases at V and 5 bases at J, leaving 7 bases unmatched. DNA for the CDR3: TGTGCCAGCAGTTCCGGGACAGGGGTGGGGGAGACCCAGTACTTC. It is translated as CASSSGTGVGETQYF.

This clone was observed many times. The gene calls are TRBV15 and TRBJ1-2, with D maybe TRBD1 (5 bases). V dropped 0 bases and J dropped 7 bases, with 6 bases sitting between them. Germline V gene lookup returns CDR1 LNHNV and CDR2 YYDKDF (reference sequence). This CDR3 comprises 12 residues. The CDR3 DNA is TGTGCCACCAGCAGAGATGACAGTGGCTACACCTTC. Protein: CATSRDDSGYTF.

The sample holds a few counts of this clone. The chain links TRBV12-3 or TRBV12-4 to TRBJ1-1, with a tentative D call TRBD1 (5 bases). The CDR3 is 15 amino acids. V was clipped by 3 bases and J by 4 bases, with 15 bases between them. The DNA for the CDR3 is TGTGCCAGCAGTTTTGGATCGGGGGGATTCACTGAAGCTTTCTTT. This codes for CASSFGSGGFTEAFF.

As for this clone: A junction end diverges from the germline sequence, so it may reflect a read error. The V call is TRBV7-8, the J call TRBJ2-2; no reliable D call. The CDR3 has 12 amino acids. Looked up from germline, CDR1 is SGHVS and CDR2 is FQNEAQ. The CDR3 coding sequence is TGTGCCAGCACCCTTTCGGGCGTGGAGCTTTTTTTT. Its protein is CASTLSGVELFF.

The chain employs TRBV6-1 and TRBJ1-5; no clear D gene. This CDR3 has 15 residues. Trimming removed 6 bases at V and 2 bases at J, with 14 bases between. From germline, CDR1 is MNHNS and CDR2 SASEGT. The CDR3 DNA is TGTGCCAGCAGCGAGGATCCTTCGGGCAATCAGCCCCAGCATTTT. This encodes CASSEDPSGNQPQHF.

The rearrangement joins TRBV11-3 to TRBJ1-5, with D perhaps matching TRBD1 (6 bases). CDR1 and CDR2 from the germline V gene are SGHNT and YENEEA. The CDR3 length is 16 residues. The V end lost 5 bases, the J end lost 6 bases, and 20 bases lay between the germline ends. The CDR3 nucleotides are TGTGCCAGCAGCCACCTCAGGGGAAAGGTAGGTCAGCCCCAGCATTTT. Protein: CASSHLRGKVGQPQHF. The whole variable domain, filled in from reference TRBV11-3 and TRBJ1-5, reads EAGVVQSPRYKIIEKKQPVAFWCNPISGHNTLYWYLQNLGQGPELLIRYENEEAVDDSQLPKDRFSAERLKGVDSTLKIQPAELGDSAVYLCASSHLRGKVGQPQHFGDGTRLSIL.